This T cell receptor beta chain originates from a study of blood T cells in healthy people across ages. Each sample yielded at least 6.5 million isolated PBMCs. For the second PCR, which ran for roughly 7 to 11 cycles, a sample-barcoded 5' primer and a J-beta primer mix were used. TCRdb analysed the 5' RACE reads with MiXCR anew, one entry per CDR3 protein. The sample consists of roughly 900,000 distinct CDR3 sequences, more than 25% of them appearing once. The material sequenced was blood. The clonotype comes from a woman aged 80 or older in good health.

The CDR3 nucleotides are TGTGCCAGCACCCCGCGCAGTGCGGGGGCCAACGTCCTGACTTTC. Its protein product is CASTPRSAGANVLTF. V gene TRBV6-5 combines with J gene TRBJ2-6; the D is unclear. CDR3 length: 15 amino acids. V was shortened by 7 bases and J by 4 bases, with 14 bases between the two germline ends. Germline loops: CDR1 MNHEY, CDR2 SVGAGI.